The 29 T cell receptor beta chains below come from one sample, sequenced in a study of Graves' ophthalmopathy and Graves' hyperthyroidism. RNA transcripts yielded amplified TCR beta CDR3 regions. Second-round multiplex PCR came after first-round RT-PCR with HTBI primers. In TCRdb, the multiplex PCR reads were re-called with MiXCR into one record per CDR3 protein. The table has about 480,000 distinct CDR3 sequences, about 15% seen once. Sequencing was performed on blood. The receptor set was obtained from a woman under 40 with Graves' ophthalmopathy.

Ten or more counts support this clonotype. The genes are TRBV11-2 and TRBJ1-2; D unresolved. Trimming left V 3 bases short and J 5 bases short, with 22 bases between. The germline V gene encodes CDR1 SGHAT and CDR2 FQNNGV. The CDR3 length is 17 residues. CDR3 amino acids: CASSFSSGVTIGYGYTF. The CDR3 DNA reads as TGTGCCAGCAGCTTTTCTTCTGGGGTTACGATAGGATATGGCTACACCTTC.

At least ten counts were recorded for this clonotype. The rearrangement uses TRBV6-1 and TRBJ1-2; a weak D match, TRBD1 (6 bases). Germline V gives CDR1 MNHNS, CDR2 SASEGT. V lost 8 bases and J lost 4, with 14 bases in between. The CDR3 spans 13 residues. CDR3 loop: CASAQQGGYGYTF. DNA of the CDR3: TGTGCCAGCGCCCAACAGGGCGGCTATGGCTACACCTTC.

This clonotype was found many times. The chain recombines TRBV6-1 with TRBJ2-5; TRBD2 aligns across 12 bases. The CDR3 covers 16 residues. V lost 8 bases to trimming and J lost 2 bases; unmatched junction nucleotides: 9. The germline CDR1 and CDR2 sequences are MNHNS and SASEGT. CDR3 region: CASHELAGGGQETQYF. The DNA for the CDR3 is TGTGCCAGCCATGAACTAGCGGGGGGTGGTCAAGAGACCCAGTACTTC.

This clonotype has at least ten counts. The chain couples TRBV15 to TRBJ1-2, with TRBD1 matching over 7 bases. The CDR3 runs 16 residues. Germline lookup yields CDR1 LNHNV and CDR2 YYDKDF (reference sequence). Trimming at V came to 2 bases and at J to 0 bases, leaving 6 bases not matched to a gene. This chain's CDR3 is CATSRRTGDPNYGYTF. CDR3 coding DNA: TGTGCCACCAGCAGAAGAACAGGGGACCCTAACTATGGCTACACCTTC.

Comments on this clonotype: Likely a read error: the CDR3 ends without its conserved phenylalanine or tryptophan. V usage is TRBV11-2 and J usage is TRBJ2-2; 12 nucleotides match TRBD2. Per the germline V gene, CDR1 is SGHAT and CDR2 is FQNNGV. The CDR3 length is 17 residues. J lost 3 bases, V lost 6 bases, and 8 bases had no gene match. CDR3 residues: CASRPRLAGEHTGELFL. For the CDR3, the DNA is TGTGCCAGCAGGCCTAGACTAGCGGGGGAACACACCGGGGAGCTGTTTTTG.

This clonotype was found many times. V is TRBV2 and J is TRBJ2-7, with D unclear. The V and J ends lost 7 bases and 9 bases respectively, with 13 bases between them. Germline CDR1 SNHLY, CDR2 FYNNEI. CDR3 length: 11 amino acids. This CDR3 is CASIEDYRQYF. The CDR3 DNA sequence: TGTGCCAGCATTGAGGATTACAGGCAGTACTTC.

This clonotype showed up many times. The CDR3 region has the DNA TGTGCCAGCAGCCGACGGACTAGCGGGGGTGGGGAGACCCAGTACTTC. Amino acids: CASSRRTSGGGETQYF. The chain joins TRBV7-2 to TRBJ2-5; 13 bases map to TRBD2. Germline values: CDR1 SGHTA, CDR2 FQGNSA. Trimming at V came to 5 bases and at J to 5 bases, leaving 8 bases not matched to a gene. The CDR3 runs 16 residues.

This clonotype was observed at least ten times. The CDR3 sequence is CASSHTGFSGANVLTF. In DNA form, the CDR3 reads TGTGCCAGCAGCCATACCGGGTTCTCTGGGGCCAACGTCCTGACTTTC. The chain couples TRBV27 to TRBJ2-6; no clear D gene. CDR1 MNHEY and CDR2 SMNVEV come from the germline V gene (reference sequence). CDR3 length: 16 residues. Trimming removed 6 bases from V and 0 bases from J, with 12 bases in between.

J is TRBJ1-6 and V is TRBV14; TRBD1 matches 7 bases. V lost 0 bases to trimming and J lost 10 bases; unmatched junction nucleotides: 6. The CDR3 extends over 15 amino acids. The germline V gene encodes CDR1 SGHDN and CDR2 FVKESK. CDR3 residues: CASSQDPTGVSPLHF. CDR3 sequence (DNA): TGTGCCAGCAGCCAAGACCCAACAGGGGTATCACCCCTCCACTTT.

This clonotype was counted ten times or more. The chain has TRBV28 and TRBJ2-5, with 7 bases lining up with TRBD1. The CDR3 contains 16 residues. Losses at the gene ends were 1 base for V and 2 bases for J; bases not matched to a gene: 7. Germline loops: CDR1 MDHEN, CDR2 SYDVKM. DNA of the CDR3: TGTGCCAGCAGTTTATTTACAGGGGCAGTGCAAGAGACCCAGTACTTC. This codes for CASSLFTGAVQETQYF.

This clonotype was counted many times. The rearrangement links TRBV2 to TRBJ1-1; 9 bases align to TRBD1. V lost 3 bases to trimming and J lost 5 bases; unmatched junction nucleotides: 7. The CDR3 runs 15 residues. CDR1 and CDR2 from the germline V gene are SNHLY and FYNNEI. CDR3: CASSDRGQGSTEAFF. The CDR3 coding sequence is TGTGCCAGCAGTGATAGGGGACAGGGTTCTACTGAAGCTTTCTTT.

This clonotype showed up many times. The chain has TRBV4-1 and TRBJ1-1, with D possibly TRBD1 on 5 matching bases. This CDR3 comprises 15 residues. V shed 2 bases and J shed 1 base, with 11 bases lying between them. Germline CDR1 reads MGHRA; CDR2 reads YSYEKL. In DNA form, the CDR3 reads TGCGCCAGCAGCCAAATCCGGGGGGGGAACACTGAAGCTTTCTTT. Amino acid sequence: CASSQIRGGNTEAFF.

This clonotype was detected ten times or more. V is TRBV28 and J is TRBJ2-2; possibly TRBD1 or TRBD2 for D (5 bases each). The V and J ends lost 3 bases and 6 bases respectively, with 17 bases between them. The CDR3 is made up of 16 amino acids. Germline loops: CDR1 MDHEN, CDR2 SYDVKM. CDR3 loop: CASSFLRGAPSGELFF. The CDR3 DNA sequence: TGTGCCAGCAGTTTTTTACGGGGCGCGCCGTCCGGGGAGCTGTTTTTT.

A few counts support this clonotype. The chain recombines TRBV5-1 with TRBJ1-1; the D is unclear. The germline V gene has CDR1 SGHRS and CDR2 YFSETQ. Deletions cut 1 base from V and 3 bases from J, with 13 bases between. The length of the CDR3 is 15 residues. This CDR3 reads CASSLSPGRDTEAFF. CDR3 nucleotides: TGCGCCAGCAGCTTGTCCCCCGGGAGGGACACTGAAGCTTTCTTT.

V usage is TRBV7-6 and J usage is TRBJ2-2; 11 bases map to TRBD2. V lost 5 bases, J lost 1 base, and 3 bases stayed unmatched. This CDR3 region has 16 residues. Per the germline V gene, CDR1 is SGHVS and CDR2 is FNYEAQ. CDR3 sequence (DNA): TGTGCCAGCAGCGCTCTAGCGGGAGGGAACACCGGGGAGCTGTTTTTT. It encodes CASSALAGGNTGELFF. The whole variable domain, filled in from reference TRBV7-6 and TRBJ2-2, reads GAGVSQSPRYKVTKRGQDVALRCDPISGHVSLYWYRQALGQGPEFLTYFNYEAQQDKSGLPNDRFSAERPEGSISTLTIQRTEQRDSAMYRCASSALAGGNTGELFFGEGSRLTVL.

This clonotype was recorded many times. The chain employs TRBV6-2 or TRBV6-3 and TRBJ1-5, with 11 nucleotides matching TRBD1. The CDR3 spans 19 residues. CDR1 and CDR2 from the germline V gene are MNHEY and SVGEGT. After removal of 5 bases from V and 4 bases from J, the junction contained 16 bases not matched to a gene. CDR3 sequence: CASSRRTGGAGPYNQPQHF. The DNA of the CDR3 is TGTGCCAGCAGTCGGCGGACAGGGGGCGCGGGGCCCTATAATCAGCCCCAGCATTTT.

The rearrangement joins TRBV28 to TRBJ1-2, with D uncertain. This CDR3 is built from 13 residues. The V gene's germline CDR1 is MDHEN and CDR2 SYDVKM. V gave up 4 bases and J gave up 3 bases, with 9 bases separating them. This CDR3 is CASSSGPDYGYTF. Written as DNA, the CDR3 is TGTGCCAGCAGTTCCGGGCCAGACTATGGCTACACCTTC.

The sample holds many counts of this clonotype. The chain uses TRBV28 and TRBJ1-2, with D maybe TRBD1 (6 bases). This CDR3 has 14 residues. The ends were cut back, 2 bases at V and 4 bases at J, with 11 bases in the middle. Germline V gene lookup returns CDR1 MDHEN and CDR2 SYDVKM. Here the CDR3 reads CASSLTGQTYGYTF. The CDR3 coding sequence is TGTGCCAGCAGTTTAACAGGACAGACCTATGGCTACACCTTC.

This clonotype was detected ten times or more. V is TRBV12-5 and J is TRBJ1-1, with no clear D. CDR3 length: 12 amino acids. Trimming cost V 5 bases and J 11 bases, with 15 bases left between them. Germline CDR1 and CDR2: LGHNT and FRNRAP. CDR3 loop: CASGLDRSGAFF. The DNA of the CDR3 is TGTGCTAGTGGTCTGGACCGATCGGGGGCTTTCTTT. Looking up the rest from reference TRBV12-5 and TRBJ1-1 gives the full variable domain: DARVTQTPRHKVTEMGQEVTMRCQPILGHNTVFWYRQTMMQGLELLAYFRNRAPLDDSGMPKDRFSAEMPDATLATLKIQPSEPRDSAVYFCASGLDRSGAFFGQGTRLTVV.

This clonotype was seen ten or more times. This chain links TRBV28 with TRBJ2-6; 7 bases are shared with TRBD1. J was trimmed by 0 bases and V by 5 bases; bases with no gene match: 4. In germline, CDR1 is MDHEN, CDR2 SYDVKM. This CDR3 comprises 16 residues. In DNA, the CDR3 is TGTGCCAGCAGTCCCGGGACAGTCTCTGGGGCCAACGTCCTGACTTTC. This gives the protein CASSPGTVSGANVLTF.

On this clonotype: One end of the junction varies from germline; a read error may be responsible. This chain connects TRBV7-7 to TRBJ2-5, with a possible D match to TRBD1 (6 bases). This CDR3 is 19 amino acids long. Germline CDR1 SSHAT, CDR2 FNYEAQ (reference sequence). CDR3 in amino acids: CASSLGAQDWLAGRETQYF. CDR3 coding DNA: TGTGCTAGCAGCTTGGGGGCTCAGGATTGGCTAGCAGGGAGAGAGACCCAGTACTTC.

Points on this clonotype: Germline and junction disagree at one end, which may indicate a read error. J is TRBJ2-5 and V is TRBV11-2; TRBD2 might be the D (6 bases). The CDR3 loop spans 11 amino acids. CDR1 SGHAT and CDR2 FQNNGV come from the germline V gene. DNA of the CDR3: TGTGCCAGCAGCCTTCGGGAGACCCTGTACTTC. Protein sequence: CASSLRETLYF.

The chain joins TRBV7-9 to TRBJ2-7; maybe TRBD2 (6 bases). CDR1 and CDR2 (germline): SEHNR, FQNEAQ (reference sequence). With 5 bases removed from V and 3 bases from J, the gap between germline ends came to 14 bases. The CDR3 contains 14 residues. CDR3 in DNA: TGTGCCAGCAGCCCCCCAATGGGAGGCTACGAGCAGTACTTC. Translated: CASSPPMGGYEQYF.

Many counts were recorded for this clonotype. The chain couples TRBV12-3 or TRBV12-4 to TRBJ2-2; D remains unclear. The CDR3 contains 13 residues. V lost 6 bases and J 7 bases, leaving 12 bases between the germline ends. Written as DNA, the CDR3 is TGTGCCAGCAGGATTATGGTTCACGGGGAGCTGTTTTTT. Its translation is CASRIMVHGELFF.

V and J are TRBV20-1 and TRBJ2-7; the D gene could be TRBD1 or TRBD2 (5 bases each). Per germline, CDR1 DFQATT and CDR2 SNEGSKA (reference sequence). The V end was cut by 6 bases, the J end by 8 bases, with 23 bases between. This CDR3 region has 14 residues. The CDR3 region is CSAPERSGTKQQYF. The CDR3 DNA reads as TGCAGTGCCCCGGAGCGCTCCGGGACGAAGCAGCAGTACTTC.

This clonotype came up a few times. V is TRBV13 and J is TRBJ2-7, with TRBD1 matching over 11 bases. From germline, CDR1 is PRHDT and CDR2 FYEKMQ (reference sequence). CDR3 length: 13 residues. The CDR3 bases are TGTTCAACCGGGACAGGGGGTCTCTACGAGCAGTACTTC. Protein sequence: CSTGTGGLYEQYF.

This clonotype was recorded many times. This rearrangement joins TRBV5-1 to TRBJ1-1; D not certain. Germline V CDR1 and CDR2: SGHRS, YFSETQ. This CDR3 comprises 13 residues. Trimming cost V 5 bases and J 5 bases, with 13 bases left between them. The CDR3 loop reads CASSLHLGTEAFF. The DNA of the CDR3 is TGCGCCAGCAGTTTGCACCTTGGGACTGAAGCTTTCTTT.

There are many counts of this clonotype. The chain carries TRBV30 and TRBJ1-2; maybe TRBD1 (5 bases). The germline V and J ends were trimmed by 2 bases and 7 bases, with 14 bases remaining between them. This CDR3 comprises 13 residues. Germline CDR1 reads GTSNPN; CDR2 reads SVGIG (reference sequence). CDR3 in DNA: TGTGCCTGGAGTCGGGGCAGGTTTTTTGGCTACACCTTC. Amino acids: CAWSRGRFFGYTF.

This clonotype has only a few counts. The chain combines TRBV5-1 with TRBJ1-1; TRBD1 is a possible D gene (6 bases). The CDR3 runs to 16 residues. The V gene lost 2 bases and the J gene lost 5 bases, with 19 bases spanning the gap. Germline V gene data show CDR1 as SGHRS and CDR2 as YFSETQ. CDR3 bases: TGCGCCAGCAGCTTTACAGGGCCACCCTCAAGGACTGAAGCTTTCTTT. It translates to CASSFTGPPSRTEAFF.